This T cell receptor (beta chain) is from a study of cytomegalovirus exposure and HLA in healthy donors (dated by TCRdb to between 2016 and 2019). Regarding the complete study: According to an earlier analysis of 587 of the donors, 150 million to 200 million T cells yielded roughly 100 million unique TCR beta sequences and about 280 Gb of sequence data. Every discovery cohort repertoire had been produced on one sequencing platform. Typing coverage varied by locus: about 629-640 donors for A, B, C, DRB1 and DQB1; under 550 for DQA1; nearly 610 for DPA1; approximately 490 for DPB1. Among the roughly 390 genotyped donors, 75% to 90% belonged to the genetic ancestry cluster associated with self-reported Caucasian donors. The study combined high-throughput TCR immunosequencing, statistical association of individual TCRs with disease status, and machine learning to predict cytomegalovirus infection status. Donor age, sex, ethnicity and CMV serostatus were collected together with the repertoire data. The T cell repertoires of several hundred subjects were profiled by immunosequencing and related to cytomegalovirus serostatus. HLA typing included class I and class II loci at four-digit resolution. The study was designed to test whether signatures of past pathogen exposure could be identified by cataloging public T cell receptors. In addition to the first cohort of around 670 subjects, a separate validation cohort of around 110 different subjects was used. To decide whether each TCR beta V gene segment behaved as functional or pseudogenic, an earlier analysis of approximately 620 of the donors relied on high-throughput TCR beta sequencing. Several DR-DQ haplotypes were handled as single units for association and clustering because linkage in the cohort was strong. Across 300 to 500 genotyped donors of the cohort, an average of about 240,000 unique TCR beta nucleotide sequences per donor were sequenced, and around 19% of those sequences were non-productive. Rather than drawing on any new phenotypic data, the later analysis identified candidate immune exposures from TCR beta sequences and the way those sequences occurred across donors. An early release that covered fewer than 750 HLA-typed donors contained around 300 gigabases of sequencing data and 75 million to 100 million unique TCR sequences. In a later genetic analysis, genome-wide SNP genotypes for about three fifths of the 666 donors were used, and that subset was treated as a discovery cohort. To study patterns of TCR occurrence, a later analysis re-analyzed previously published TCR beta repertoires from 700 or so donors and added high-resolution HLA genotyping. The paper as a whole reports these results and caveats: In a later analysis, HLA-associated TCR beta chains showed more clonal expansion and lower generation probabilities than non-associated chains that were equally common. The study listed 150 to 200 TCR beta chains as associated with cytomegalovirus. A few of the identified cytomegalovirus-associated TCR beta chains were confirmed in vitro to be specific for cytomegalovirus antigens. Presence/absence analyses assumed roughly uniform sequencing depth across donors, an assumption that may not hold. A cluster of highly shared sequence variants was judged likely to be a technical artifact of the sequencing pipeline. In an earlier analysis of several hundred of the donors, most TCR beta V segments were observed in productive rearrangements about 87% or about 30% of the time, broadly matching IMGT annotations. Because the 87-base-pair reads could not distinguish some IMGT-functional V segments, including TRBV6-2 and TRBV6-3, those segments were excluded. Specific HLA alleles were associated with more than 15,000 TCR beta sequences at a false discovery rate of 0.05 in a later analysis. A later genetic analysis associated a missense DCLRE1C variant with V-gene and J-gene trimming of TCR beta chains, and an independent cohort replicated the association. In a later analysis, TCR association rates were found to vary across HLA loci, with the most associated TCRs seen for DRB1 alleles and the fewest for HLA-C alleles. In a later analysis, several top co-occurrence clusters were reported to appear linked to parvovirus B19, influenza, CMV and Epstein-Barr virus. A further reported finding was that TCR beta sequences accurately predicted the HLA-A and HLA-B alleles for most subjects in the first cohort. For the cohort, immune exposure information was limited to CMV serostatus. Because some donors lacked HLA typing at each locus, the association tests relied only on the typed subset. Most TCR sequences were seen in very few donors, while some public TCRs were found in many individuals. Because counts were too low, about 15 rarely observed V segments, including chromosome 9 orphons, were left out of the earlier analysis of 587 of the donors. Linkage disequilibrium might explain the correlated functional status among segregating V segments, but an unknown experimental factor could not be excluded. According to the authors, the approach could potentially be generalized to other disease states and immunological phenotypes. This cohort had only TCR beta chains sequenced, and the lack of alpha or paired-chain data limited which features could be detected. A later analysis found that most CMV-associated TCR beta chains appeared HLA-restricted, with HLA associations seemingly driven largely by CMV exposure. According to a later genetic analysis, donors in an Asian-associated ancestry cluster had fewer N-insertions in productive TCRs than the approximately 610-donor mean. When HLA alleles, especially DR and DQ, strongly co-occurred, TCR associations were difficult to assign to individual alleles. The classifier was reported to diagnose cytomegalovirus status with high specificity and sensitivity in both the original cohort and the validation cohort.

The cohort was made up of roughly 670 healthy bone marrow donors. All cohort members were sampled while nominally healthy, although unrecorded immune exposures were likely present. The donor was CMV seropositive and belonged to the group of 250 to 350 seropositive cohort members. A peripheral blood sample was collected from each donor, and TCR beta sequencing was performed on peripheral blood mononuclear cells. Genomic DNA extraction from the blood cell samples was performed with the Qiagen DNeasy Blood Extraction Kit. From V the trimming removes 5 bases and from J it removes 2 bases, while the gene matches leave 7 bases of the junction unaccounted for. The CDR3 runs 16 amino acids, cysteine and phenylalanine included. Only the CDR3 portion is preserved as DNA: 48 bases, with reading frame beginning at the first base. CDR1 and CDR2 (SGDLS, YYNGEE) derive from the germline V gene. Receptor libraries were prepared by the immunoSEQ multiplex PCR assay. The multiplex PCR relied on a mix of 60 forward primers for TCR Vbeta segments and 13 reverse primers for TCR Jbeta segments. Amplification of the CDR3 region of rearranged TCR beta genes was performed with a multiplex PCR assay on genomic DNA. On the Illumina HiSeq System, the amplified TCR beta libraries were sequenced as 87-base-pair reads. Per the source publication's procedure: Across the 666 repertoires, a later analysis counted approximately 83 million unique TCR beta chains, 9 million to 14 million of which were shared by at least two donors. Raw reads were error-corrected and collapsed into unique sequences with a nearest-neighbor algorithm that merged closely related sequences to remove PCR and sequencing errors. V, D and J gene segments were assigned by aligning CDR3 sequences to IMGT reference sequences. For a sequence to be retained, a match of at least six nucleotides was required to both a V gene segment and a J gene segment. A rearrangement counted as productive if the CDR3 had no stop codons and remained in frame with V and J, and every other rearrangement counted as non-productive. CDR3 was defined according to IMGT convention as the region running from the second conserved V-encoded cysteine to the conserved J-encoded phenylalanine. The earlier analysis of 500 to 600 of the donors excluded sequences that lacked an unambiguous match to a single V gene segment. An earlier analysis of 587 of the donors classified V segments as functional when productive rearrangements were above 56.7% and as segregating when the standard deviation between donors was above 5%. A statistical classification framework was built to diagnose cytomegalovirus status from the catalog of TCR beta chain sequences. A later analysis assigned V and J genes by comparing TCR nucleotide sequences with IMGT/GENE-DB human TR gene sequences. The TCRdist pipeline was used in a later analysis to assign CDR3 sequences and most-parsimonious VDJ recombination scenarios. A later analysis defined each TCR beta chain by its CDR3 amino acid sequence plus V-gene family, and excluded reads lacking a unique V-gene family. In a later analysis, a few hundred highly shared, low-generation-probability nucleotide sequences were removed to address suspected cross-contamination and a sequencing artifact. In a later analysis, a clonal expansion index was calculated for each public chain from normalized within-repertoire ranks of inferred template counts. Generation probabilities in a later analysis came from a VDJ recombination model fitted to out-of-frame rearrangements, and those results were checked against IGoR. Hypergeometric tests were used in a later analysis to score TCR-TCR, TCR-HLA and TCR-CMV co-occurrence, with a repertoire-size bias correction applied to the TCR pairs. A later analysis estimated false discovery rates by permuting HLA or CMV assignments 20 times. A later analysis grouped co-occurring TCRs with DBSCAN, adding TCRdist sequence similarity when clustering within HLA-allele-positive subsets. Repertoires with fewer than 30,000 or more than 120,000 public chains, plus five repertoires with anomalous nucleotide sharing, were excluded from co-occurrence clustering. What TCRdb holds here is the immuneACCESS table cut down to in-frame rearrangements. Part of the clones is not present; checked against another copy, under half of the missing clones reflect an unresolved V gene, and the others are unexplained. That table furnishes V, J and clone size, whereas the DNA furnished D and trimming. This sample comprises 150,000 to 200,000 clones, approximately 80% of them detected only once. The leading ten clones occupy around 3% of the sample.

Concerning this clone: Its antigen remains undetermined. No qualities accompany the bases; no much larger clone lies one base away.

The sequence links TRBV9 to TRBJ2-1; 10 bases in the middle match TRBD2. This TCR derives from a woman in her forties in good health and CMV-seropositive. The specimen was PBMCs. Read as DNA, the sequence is TGTGCCAGCAGTGTTAGACTAGCGGGTCCCTACAATGAGCAGTTCTTC. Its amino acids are CASSVRLAGPYNEQFF.